The clone carrying this T cell receptor (beta chain) came up once. Study processing details: Reference gene primers were amplified, and this amplification served to estimate nucleated cell counts. The repertoire was sequenced with immunoSEQ multiplex PCR; TCRdb's copy has only in-frame clones and lacks some. The DNA was the basis for D and trimming; V, J and clone size are from that table. The sample includes over 200,000 clones, approximately 79% seen only once; the top ten take roughly 4.9%. The record originates from a study of blood T cell repertoires in COVID-19. In the study overall: Samples representing acute and convalescent COVID-19 were sourced from the United States, Italy and Spain. T cells, B-cell-depleted T cells, or PBMCs supplied cDNA or gDNA.

Germline V gene lookup returns CDR1 MNHEY and CDR2 SMNVEV (reference sequence). V lost 5 bases, J lost 4 bases, and 7 bases stayed unmatched. This CDR3 is built from 16 residues. This TCR came from a human donor in a cohort sampled during active COVID-19. The chain combines TRBV27 with TRBJ1-5, with 11 bases fitting TRBD1. Source material: peripheral blood. The CDR3 is CASSPWTGGANQPQHF. The DNA for the CDR3 is TGTGCCAGCAGTCCCTGGACAGGGGGCGCGAATCAGCCCCAGCATTTT.